The next 5 T cell receptor beta chains were all read from a single sample in a study of blood T cell repertoires in COVID-19. Repertoires were generated with immunoSEQ multiplex PCR, while TCRdb's copy carries only in-frame clones and drops some. The profile shows 70,000 or so clones, roughly 75% of them singletons. The sample comprised peripheral blood. The receptors were gathered from a human donor in a cohort sampled during active COVID-19.

The genes are TRBV7-2 and TRBJ2-1, with TRBD2 matching 8 bases. The CDR3 length is 14 residues. Trimming at V came to 6 bases and at J to 8 bases, leaving 9 bases not matched to a gene. CDR1 is SGHTA and CDR2 is FQGNSA in the germline V gene. The CDR3 region has the DNA TGTGCCAGCAGGGCCGGGACTAGTTCAGATGAGCAGTTCTTC. Its protein product is CASRAGTSSDEQFF.

The V and J genes are TRBV29-1 and TRBJ2-3; TRBD2 matches at 7 bases. The germline CDR1 and CDR2 sequences are SQVTM and ANQGSEA. Trimming removed 3 bases from V and 2 bases from J; junction bases left unmatched: 5. CDR3 length: 14 amino acids. The CDR3 here is CSVEGRLATDTQYF. The CDR3 DNA reads as TGCAGCGTTGAGGGAAGACTAGCCACAGATACGCAGTATTTT.

CDR3 protein: CASSWDTSYEQYF. The CDR3 DNA reads TGTGCCAGCAGCTGGGACACCTCCTACGAGCAGTACTTC. V usage is TRBV5-4 and J usage is TRBJ2-7; TRBD1 is a possible D gene (6 bases). Germline CDR1 reads SGHNT; CDR2 reads YYREEE (reference sequence). This CDR3 is 13 amino acids long. The germline V and J ends were trimmed by 3 bases and 0 bases, with 7 bases remaining between them.

The chain is built from TRBV30 and TRBJ2-7; TRBD1 matches at 10 bases. The J segment lost 4 bases and the V segment lost 4 bases, leaving 4 bases of the junction unmatched. Germline CDR1 and CDR2: GTSNPN and SVGIG (reference sequence). The CDR3 covers 13 residues. The CDR3 bases are TGTGCCTGGACCAGGACAGGGGGGTACGAGCAGTACTTC. This translates into CAWTRTGGYEQYF. Full variable domain (remainder filled in from reference TRBV30 and TRBJ2-7): SQTIHQWPATLVQPVGSPLSLECTVEGTSNPNLYWYRQAAGRGLQLLFYSVGIGQISSEVPQNLSASRPQDRQFILSSKKLLLSDSGFYLCAWTRTGGYEQYFGPGTRLTVT.

V is TRBV19 and J is TRBJ2-7; D unresolved. The germline V gene encodes CDR1 LNHDA and CDR2 SQIVND (reference sequence). Trimming took 4 bases from V and 4 from J, leaving 8 bases between them. CDR3 length equals 12 residues. CDR3 in amino acids: CASSTLGYEQYF. CDR3 bases: TGTGCCAGTAGTACTCTAGGATACGAGCAGTACTTC.